Listed below are T cell receptor beta chains from one sample, sequenced in a study of T cell clones after liver transplantation. Profiling relied on immunoSEQ multiplex PCR, and the TCRdb table lists in-frame clones only, not all of them. Of 53,000 or so clones listed, around 85% are singletons. The sequenced sample was CD4+ T cells from blood, obtained before liver transplant. Receptors originate from a human donor who received a liver transplant. Each CDR3 is given with its conserved first and last residue. A D gene is named only where the DNA matches it firmly. Clone size is not always given. Where it is, it says once, few, many or a class for expanded clones.

D gene: NA
V gene: TRBV5-5
clone size: NA
J gene: TRBJ1-2
CDR3 length: 13
CDR3 DNA: TGTGCCAGCAGCCAAACAGGTGAAGTAAGCTACACCTTC
CDR3 protein: CASSQTGEVSYTF

D gene: NA
V gene: TRBV29-1
clone size: NA
J gene: TRBJ2-3
CDR3 length: 11
CDR3 DNA: TGCAGCGTTGGACAGGCAGATACGCAGTATTTT
CDR3 protein: CSVGQADTQYF

D gene: NA
V gene: TRBV7-9
clone size: NA
J gene: TRBJ1-3
CDR3 length: 14
CDR3 DNA: TGTGCCAGCAGCCCAACCTCATACGGAAACACCATATATTTT
CDR3 protein: CASSPTSYGNTIYF

D gene: NA
V gene: TRBV7-8
clone size: NA
J gene: TRBJ1-2
CDR3 length: 15
CDR3 DNA: TGTGCCAGCAGCTTGCGGGACACTGAGCGCTATGGCTACACCTTC
CDR3 protein: CASSLRDTERYGYTF

D gene: NA
V gene: TRBV7-2
clone size: NA
J gene: TRBJ2-4
CDR3 length: 12
CDR3 DNA: TGTGCCAGCAGCACCCTCAGTAACATTCAGTACTTC
CDR3 protein: CASSTLSNIQYF

D gene: NA
V gene: TRBV5-1
clone size: NA
J gene: TRBJ2-1
CDR3 length: 17
CDR3 DNA: TGCGCCAGCAGCTTGGTAATAGCGCAGAAGAGTGGCAATGAGCAGTTCTTC
CDR3 protein: CASSLVIAQKSGNEQFF

D gene: NA
V gene: TRBV7-2
clone size: NA
J gene: TRBJ2-5
CDR3 length: 14
CDR3 DNA: TGTGCCAGCAGCCCAAGGACTGGGGAAGAGACCCAGTACTTC
CDR3 protein: CASSPRTGEETQYF

D gene: TRBD2
V gene: TRBV5-1
clone size: NA
J gene: TRBJ2-3
CDR3 length: 17
CDR3 DNA: TGCGCCAGCAGCGGGACCAGACTAGCGGGGGGGCCTGATACGCAGTATTTT
CDR3 protein: CASSGTRLAGGPDTQYF

D gene: NA
V gene: TRBV7-2
clone size: NA
J gene: TRBJ1-3
CDR3 length: 17
CDR3 DNA: TGTGCCAGCAGCTCAGAGGGCAGGGCCGTCTCTGGAAACACCATATATTTT
CDR3 protein: CASSSEGRAVSGNTIYF

D gene: TRBD2
V gene: TRBV2
clone size: NA
J gene: TRBJ2-1
CDR3 length: 14
CDR3 DNA: TGTGCCAGCACGCGAGCGGGGGGGCCCAATGAGCAGTTCTTC
CDR3 protein: CASTRAGGPNEQFF

D gene: TRBD2
V gene: TRBV29-1
clone size: NA
J gene: TRBJ2-1
CDR3 length: 15
CDR3 DNA: TGCAGCGTTGAAGACCCTAGCGGGAGGCCAAATGAGCAGTTCTTC
CDR3 protein: CSVEDPSGRPNEQFF

D gene: NA
V gene: TRBV4-1
clone size: NA
J gene: TRBJ2-2
CDR3 length: 16
CDR3 DNA: TGCGCCAGCAGCCAACCCTCGTTGTCGAACACCGGGGAGCTGTTTTTT
CDR3 protein: CASSQPSLSNTGELFF

D gene: NA
V gene: TRBV5-6
clone size: NA
J gene: TRBJ2-2
CDR3 length: 16
CDR3 DNA: TGTGCCAGCAGCTTGGTGGCGGAGGGGAACACCGGGGAGCTGTTTTTT
CDR3 protein: CASSLVAEGNTGELFF

D gene: NA
V gene: TRBV5-4
clone size: NA
J gene: TRBJ2-7
CDR3 length: 13
CDR3 DNA: TGTGCCAGCAGCTTTGGCAGCTCCTACGAGCAGTACTTC
CDR3 protein: CASSFGSSYEQYF

D gene: NA
V gene: TRBV7-2
clone size: NA
J gene: TRBJ2-1
CDR3 length: 14
CDR3 DNA: TGTGCCAGCAGCTTACAGGTCTCCTACAATGAGCAGTTCTTC
CDR3 protein: CASSLQVSYNEQFF

D gene: NA
V gene: TRBV9
clone size: NA
J gene: TRBJ2-4
CDR3 length: 14
CDR3 DNA: TGTGCCAGCAGCGTAGGAAAGGGAGGTGGCATTCAGTACTTC
CDR3 protein: CASSVGKGGGIQYF

D gene: NA
V gene: TRBV5-1
clone size: NA
J gene: TRBJ2-5
CDR3 length: 15
CDR3 DNA: TGCGCCAGCAGCCCCAACACCCGGACAAAAGAGACCCAGTACTTC
CDR3 protein: CASSPNTRTKETQYF

D gene: TRBD1
V gene: TRBV6-1
clone size: NA
J gene: TRBJ1-5
CDR3 length: 14
CDR3 DNA: TGTGCCAGCAGTGCCGGACAGGGGAATCAGCCCCAGCATTTT
CDR3 protein: CASSAGQGNQPQHF

D gene: TRBD1
V gene: TRBV2
clone size: NA
J gene: TRBJ2-5
CDR3 length: 15
CDR3 DNA: TGTGCCAGCAGCCCCCCGGGACAGGGCGGGGAGACCCAGTACTTC
CDR3 protein: CASSPPGQGGETQYF

D gene: NA
V gene: TRBV6-5
clone size: NA
J gene: TRBJ2-7
CDR3 length: 13
CDR3 DNA: TGTGCCAGCTCTGGTATCGATGGTGGAGAGCAGTACTTC
CDR3 protein: CASSGIDGGEQYF

D gene: NA
V gene: TRBV6-5
clone size: NA
J gene: TRBJ1-2
CDR3 length: 13
CDR3 DNA: TGTGCCAGCAGCCGACAGCCTAACTATGGCTACACCTTC
CDR3 protein: CASSRQPNYGYTF

D gene: TRBD2
V gene: TRBV28
clone size: NA
J gene: TRBJ2-5
CDR3 length: 14
CDR3 DNA: TGTGCCAGCAGTGGGGGAGCGGGAGGAGAGACCCAGTACTTC
CDR3 protein: CASSGGAGGETQYF

D gene: NA
V gene: TRBV20-1
clone size: NA
J gene: TRBJ1-1
CDR3 length: 9
CDR3 DNA: TGCAGTGCTAGCACTGAAGCTTTCTTT
CDR3 protein: CSASTEAFF

D gene: NA
V gene: TRBV7-2
clone size: NA
J gene: TRBJ1-4
CDR3 length: 17
CDR3 DNA: TGTGCCAGCAGCCTTTCCCCTTCCGCAGGGGTGATGGGAAAACTGTTTTTT
CDR3 protein: CASSLSPSAGVMGKLFF

D gene: TRBD2
V gene: TRBV9
clone size: NA
J gene: TRBJ2-2
CDR3 length: 16
CDR3 DNA: TGTGCCAGCAGCTGGGGGCTAGCGGGAGTCCCCGGGGAGCTGTTTTTT
CDR3 protein: CASSWGLAGVPGELFF

D gene: TRBD1
V gene: TRBV4-3
clone size: NA
J gene: TRBJ1-4
CDR3 length: 16
CDR3 DNA: TGCGCCAGCAGCCAAGTGGGAGGACAGGGGCGGGAAAAACTGTTTTTT
CDR3 protein: CASSQVGGQGREKLFF

D gene: TRBD2
V gene: TRBV11-2
clone size: NA
J gene: TRBJ2-3
CDR3 length: 16
CDR3 DNA: TGTGCCAGCAGCCCAATTCTAGCGGGAGGGCGGGATACGCAGTATTTT
CDR3 protein: CASSPILAGGRDTQYF

D gene: TRBD1
V gene: TRBV14
clone size: NA
J gene: TRBJ1-5
CDR3 length: 17
CDR3 DNA: TGTGCCAGCAGCCCGCCCCGGGGACAGGTGATTTCTCAGCCCCAGCATTTT
CDR3 protein: CASSPPRGQVISQPQHF

D gene: NA
V gene: TRBV7-9
clone size: NA
J gene: TRBJ1-6
CDR3 length: 17
CDR3 DNA: TGTGCCAGCAGCCCAAGAGAAACAGGGATAAGCGGTTCACCCCTCCACTTT
CDR3 protein: CASSPRETGISGSPLHF

D gene: NA
V gene: TRBV7-9
clone size: NA
J gene: TRBJ1-5
CDR3 length: 12
CDR3 DNA: TGTGCCAGCAGTCCGTCGGCTCAGCCCCAGCATTTT
CDR3 protein: CASSPSAQPQHF

D gene: NA
V gene: TRBV4-3
clone size: once
J gene: TRBJ1-2
CDR3 length: 22
CDR3 DNA: TGCGCCAGCAGCCCATATGAATATGTCAAACATCTACAGGGTTCCTTCTCCTATGGCTACACCTTC
CDR3 protein: CASSPYEYVKHLQGSFSYGYTF

D gene: TRBD1
V gene: TRBV10-3
clone size: NA
J gene: TRBJ2-7
CDR3 length: 14
CDR3 DNA: TGTGCCATCAGTGAGATACAGGGGGCCTACGAGCAGTACTTC
CDR3 protein: CAISEIQGAYEQYF

D gene: NA
V gene: TRBV21-1
clone size: many
J gene: TRBJ1-2
CDR3 length: 12
CDR3 DNA: TGTGCCAGCAGCAAAGCCCGACGGGGCTACACCTTC
CDR3 protein: CASSKARRGYTF

D gene: NA
V gene: TRBV2
clone size: once
J gene: TRBJ2-1
CDR3 length: 19
CDR3 DNA: TGTGCCAGCAGTGTTTCGTGGGGCAGGGCCCCAAATCACCAAAATGAGCAGTTCTTC
CDR3 protein: CASSVSWGRAPNHQNEQFF

D gene: TRBD1
V gene: TRBV27
clone size: once
J gene: TRBJ1-6
CDR3 length: 17
CDR3 DNA: TGTGCCAGCAGTCTATCAATAAGCACAGGGGGTAATTCACCCCTCCACTTT
CDR3 protein: CASSLSISTGGNSPLHF

D gene: TRBD1
V gene: TRBV11-3
clone size: NA
J gene: TRBJ2-7
CDR3 length: 13
CDR3 DNA: TGTGCCAGCAGCCCGGGACAGGCCCACGCGCAGTACTTC
CDR3 protein: CASSPGQAHAQYF

D gene: NA
V gene: TRBV29-1
clone size: NA
J gene: TRBJ2-1
CDR3 length: 13
CDR3 DNA: TGCAGCTTATACTGGGGCTATGGAAATGAGCAGTTCTTC
CDR3 protein: CSLYWGYGNEQFF

D gene: TRBD1
V gene: TRBV5-4
clone size: NA
J gene: TRBJ1-6
CDR3 length: 17
CDR3 DNA: TGTGCCAGCAGCTTGGGACCCGGCGGACAGGGAGCTTCACCCCTCCACTTT
CDR3 protein: CASSLGPGGQGASPLHF

D gene: TRBD1
V gene: TRBV4-1
clone size: NA
J gene: TRBJ1-1
CDR3 length: 14
CDR3 DNA: TGCGCCAGCAGCAAAGTCGACAGGGACACTGAAGCTTTCTTT
CDR3 protein: CASSKVDRDTEAFF

D gene: TRBD1
V gene: TRBV6-6
clone size: many
J gene: TRBJ1-2
CDR3 length: 14
CDR3 DNA: TGTGCCAGCAGTTACTTGGGACAGGGATATGGCTACACCTTC
CDR3 protein: CASSYLGQGYGYTF

D gene: TRBD1
V gene: TRBV6-1
clone size: NA
J gene: TRBJ1-1
CDR3 length: 13
CDR3 DNA: TGTGCCAGCACTCGGACAGGGGATGCTGAAGCTTTCTTT
CDR3 protein: CASTRTGDAEAFF

D gene: NA
V gene: TRBV11-2
clone size: NA
J gene: TRBJ2-5
CDR3 length: 14
CDR3 DNA: TGTGCCAGCAGCTTAAACAGGGTGGGGAAGACCCAGTACTTC
CDR3 protein: CASSLNRVGKTQYF

D gene: NA
V gene: TRBV11-2
clone size: few
J gene: TRBJ1-1
CDR3 length: 14
CDR3 DNA: TGTGCCAGCAGCTTAGCCCTTTCGAACACTGAAGCTTTCTTT
CDR3 protein: CASSLALSNTEAFF

D gene: TRBD2
V gene: TRBV4-3
clone size: NA
J gene: TRBJ2-1
CDR3 length: 14
CDR3 DNA: TGCGCCAGCAGCCAGTTACTAGCGGGAGGCGAGCAGTTCTTC
CDR3 protein: CASSQLLAGGEQFF

D gene: TRBD2
V gene: TRBV18
clone size: NA
J gene: TRBJ2-5
CDR3 length: 14
CDR3 DNA: TGTGCCAGCTCAAAACTAGCGGTCCAAGAGACCCAGTACTTC
CDR3 protein: CASSKLAVQETQYF

D gene: TRBD2
V gene: TRBV7-9
clone size: NA
J gene: TRBJ2-7
CDR3 length: 14
CDR3 DNA: TGTGCCAGCAGCGGGCGGACTAGCGGTAACGAGCAGTACTTC
CDR3 protein: CASSGRTSGNEQYF